This entry features one TCR beta chain sequence. Antigen unknown. The data stem from a study of cytomegalovirus exposure and HLA in healthy donors. Findings of the study overall: Fewer N-insertions than the 666-donor mean were reportedly shown by an Asian-associated ancestry cluster in a later analysis.

Looked up from germline, CDR1 is MDHEN and CDR2 is SYDVKM. CDR3 length: 14 amino acids. The V segment lost 2 bases and the J segment 4 bases; nucleotides outside the gene matches: 5. Among the donors, all were healthy bone marrow donors. PCR employed 60 Vbeta and 13 Jbeta primers. Per the original methods: Roughly 11 million of the 60 million to 90 million unique TCR beta chains counted in a later analysis were shared. Profiling relied on immunoSEQ multiplex PCR, and the TCRdb table lists in-frame clones only, not all of them. The V and J calls and clone size were taken over from that table, and D and trimming were inferred from the DNA. The top ten clones hold about 2.2% of a sample with some 150,000 clones, roughly 85% of them seen once.

The V call is TRBV28, the J call TRBJ2-7; 7 bases agree with TRBD2. The sequence came from a man in his forties or fifties in good health and CMV-seronegative. Input material: PBMCs. Here the CDR3 DNA reads TGTGCCAGCAGTTTAGGGACTATCAATTACGAGCAGTACTTC. Encoded protein: CASSLGTINYEQYF. Together with reference TRBV28 and TRBJ2-7, the CDR3 gives the full variable domain: DVKVTQSSRYLVKRTGEKVFLECVQDMDHENMFWYRQDPGLGLRLIYFSYDVKMKEKGDIPEGYSVSREKKERFSLILESASTNQTSMYLCASSLGTINYEQYFGPGTRLTVT.